This record concerns one T cell receptor (beta chain) sequence. Produced via immunoSEQ multiplex PCR; TCRdb's table is partial and in-frame only. The data contain 85,000 to 90,000 clones, around nine tenths of them singletons. The sample belongs to a study of control samples from healthy donors and cancer patients. The CDR3 extends over 15 amino acids. The germline gives CDR1 LNHDA, CDR2 SQIVND (reference sequence). Trimming left V 0 bases short and J 6 bases short, with 14 bases between. The sequence derives from a man aged 30 to 45 in good health. The material sequenced was blood. The genes are TRBV19 and TRBJ1-1; D remains ambiguous. The CDR3 DNA follows: TGTGCCAGTAGTATAGATCAGGTAGGGAGGGCTGAAGCTTTCTTT. Its protein product is CASSIDQVGRAEAFF.